The 20 T cell receptor beta chains reported below all come from one sample, sequenced in a study of T-cell memory formation after mild COVID-19. TCRdb ran MiXCR on the 5' RACE reads and lists one entry per CDR3 protein. Of hundreds of thousands of distinct CDR3 sequences listed, around 17% were seen once; the top ten hold around 23%. Sequenced sample: PBMCs or a T cell subset sorted from them (not recorded which). The receptors were gathered from a man in his late teens or twenties who had mild COVID-19 (a few samples of this study predate the infection). Cell type and time point are not known.

The V gene is TRBV7-2, the J gene TRBJ1-1; 11 nucleotides match TRBD1. The CDR3 loop spans 14 amino acids. The V gene's germline CDR1 is SGHTA and CDR2 FQGNSA. V trimming: 5 bases; J trimming: 4 bases; junction bases outside the gene matches: 3. CDR3 sequence reads: CASSPDRGPTEAFF. The CDR3 nucleotides read TGTGCCAGCAGCCCGGACAGGGGGCCCACTGAAGCTTTCTTT.

The chain recombines TRBV5-1 with TRBJ1-2; 12 bases are a match to TRBD1. V was clipped by 4 bases and J by 5 bases; unmatched bases: 6. The germline gives CDR1 SGHRS, CDR2 YFSETQ. The CDR3 sequence is 15 residues long. The CDR3 coding sequence is TGCGCCAGCAGCCCGGGACAGGGGGCGGAGTATGGCTACACCTTC. As protein: CASSPGQGAEYGYTF.

A few counts support this clonotype. This chain uses TRBV19 with TRBJ1-6; tentative D call: TRBD1 (5 bases). Germline V gene sequence: CDR1 LNHDA, CDR2 SQIVND (reference sequence). Trimming shortened V by 5 bases and J by 9 bases, and 14 bases separated the two germline ends. The CDR3 has 14 residues. CDR3 sequence: CASSPPEDISPLHF. The CDR3 DNA reads TGTGCCAGTAGTCCGCCGGAGGACATTTCACCCCTCCACTTT.

This chain uses TRBV14 with TRBJ1-2; D unresolved. V was shortened by 1 base and J by 8 bases, with 8 bases between the two germline ends. This CDR3 is built from 12 residues. Germline values: CDR1 SGHDN, CDR2 FVKESK. CDR3 residues: CASSQGSDGYTF. The CDR3, as DNA: TGTGCCAGCAGCCAAGGGTCCGACGGCTACACCTTC.

This clonotype was seen a handful of times. The CDR3 loop reads CASVSGGVTEAFF. The CDR3 DNA reads as TGTGCCAGCGTATCGGGGGGAGTTACTGAAGCTTTCTTT. The chain has TRBV6-5 and TRBJ1-1, with a possible D match to TRBD1 (5 bases). V dropped 8 bases and J dropped 5 bases, with 15 bases sitting between them. Germline loops: CDR1 MNHEY, CDR2 SVGAGI. This CDR3 region has 13 residues.

This chain connects TRBV5-1 to TRBJ1-1; D remains ambiguous. V dropped 4 bases and J dropped 4 bases, with 11 bases sitting between them. The length of the CDR3 is 13 residues. In germline, CDR1 is SGHRS, CDR2 YFSETQ. The CDR3 loop reads CASSADGGTEAFF. The CDR3 DNA sequence: TGCGCCAGCAGCGCCGACGGAGGCACTGAAGCTTTCTTT.

The rearrangement links TRBV12-3 or TRBV12-4 to TRBJ2-6; D call uncertain. This CDR3 has 15 amino acids. Trimming took off 3 bases at V and 0 bases at J, with 6 bases between the two ends. In DNA form, the CDR3 reads TGTGCCAGCAGTTTTACCCTCTCTGGGGCCAACGTCCTGACTTTC. Its translation is CASSFTLSGANVLTF.

In this sample, this clonotype turned up a few times. This chain uses TRBV4-2 with TRBJ2-1; weak D call: TRBD2 (6 bases). Germline V CDR1 and CDR2: LGHNA, YNFKEQ. Trimming shortened V by 0 bases and J by 10 bases, and 16 bases separated the two germline ends. The CDR3 runs 15 residues. The CDR3 DNA reads TGTGCCAGCAGCCAAGAGGGGACTCTAACCAGCGAGCAGTTCTTC. Translated: CASSQEGTLTSEQFF.

The rearrangement joins TRBV20-1 to TRBJ1-5; possible D gene TRBD1, 6 bases. The germline V gene has CDR1 DFQATT and CDR2 SNEGSKA (reference sequence). The CDR3 sequence is 16 residues long. V was pared by 3 bases and J by 3 bases, with 18 bases between. The CDR3: CSARRQGLSTNQPQHF. The CDR3 DNA sequence: TGCAGTGCTAGGCGGCAGGGGCTATCCACCAATCAGCCCCAGCATTTT.

This clonotype was counted between two and nine times. This chain joins TRBV6-2 or TRBV6-3 and TRBJ2-5, with D perhaps TRBD1 or TRBD2 (5 bases each). Trimming took 10 bases from V and 0 from J, leaving 18 bases between them. Per the germline V gene, CDR1 is MNHEY and CDR2 is SVGEGT. This CDR3 spans 15 amino acids. The CDR3 sequence is CATQGPSSYQETQYF. The CDR3, as DNA: TGTGCCACCCAGGGACCTTCCTCGTACCAAGAGACCCAGTACTTC.

This clonotype was seen only a few times. The J gene is TRBJ1-5, the V gene TRBV6-1; D not resolved. Trimming left V 8 bases short and J 2 bases short, with 13 bases between. The CDR3 length is 14 residues. Germline CDR1 is MNHNS and CDR2 is SASEGT. The CDR3 reads CASLNEGRNQPQHF. CDR3 bases: TGTGCCAGCCTTAATGAGGGTCGCAATCAGCCCCAGCATTTT.

There are a few counts of this clonotype. V and J are TRBV7-2 and TRBJ2-2, with TRBD2 matching 8 bases. The CDR3 spans 15 residues. The ends lost 6 bases at V and 1 base at J; junction bases unmatched: 4. Germline-derived CDR1 and CDR2 are SGHTA and FQGNSA. The CDR3, as DNA: TGTGCCAGCAGTCGTACTAGCGGGAACACCGGGGAGCTGTTTTTT. Translation gives CASSRTSGNTGELFF.

The gene calls are TRBV11-2 and TRBJ2-3; D unclear. Trimming removed 3 bases at V and 0 bases at J, with 10 bases between. This CDR3 has 15 amino acids. In germline, CDR1 is SGHAT, CDR2 FQNNGV. CDR3 DNA: TGTGCCAGCAGCTTTCGGCTAGACAGCACAGATACGCAGTATTTT. This translates into CASSFRLDSTDTQYF.

The V and J genes are TRBV12-3 or TRBV12-4 and TRBJ2-2; 7 bases align to TRBD1. The V segment lost 6 bases and the J segment 6 bases; nucleotides outside the gene matches: 7. The CDR3 is 14 residues long. The DNA of the CDR3 is TGTGCCAGCAGGACCCACGGACAGGCCGGGGAGCTGTTTTTT. Encoded protein: CASRTHGQAGELFF.

This clonotype was counted a few times. The rearrangement joins TRBV24-1 to TRBJ2-1, with TRBD2 matching over 8 bases. The J segment lost 7 bases and the V segment lost 4 bases, leaving 11 bases of the junction unmatched. This CDR3 region has 16 residues. The germline CDR1 and CDR2 sequences are KGHDR and SFDVKD. Here the CDR3 reads CATSDRRGGAWNEQFF. CDR3 nucleotide sequence: TGTGCCACCAGTGACCGACGGGGGGGGGCATGGAATGAGCAGTTCTTC.

V is TRBV4-1 and J is TRBJ2-5; 9 bases fit TRBD2. J gave up 3 bases and V 0 bases, and 5 bases lay outside the gene matches. The CDR3 spans 16 residues. Looked up from germline, CDR1 is MGHRA and CDR2 is YSYEKL. CDR3 in amino acids: CASSQDFQRGEETQYF. The CDR3 coding sequence is TGCGCCAGCAGCCAAGATTTTCAGCGGGGGGAAGAGACCCAGTACTTC.

This clonotype was observed a few times. The chain is built from TRBV27 and TRBJ1-5; D gene uncertain. Germline loops: CDR1 MNHEY, CDR2 SMNVEV (reference sequence). CDR3 length equals 13 residues. Between the trimmed V and J ends, which lost 6 bases and 9 bases, there was a span of 15 bases. CDR3 sequence reads: CASRDRFSGPQHF. As DNA, the CDR3 is TGTGCCAGCAGAGACCGGTTCTCGGGGCCCCAGCATTTT.

The chain joins TRBV4-3 to TRBJ1-5; no clear D gene. V dropped 4 bases and J dropped 5 bases, with 3 bases sitting between them. The CDR3 totals 11 residues. Germline CDR1 and CDR2: LGHNA and YSLEER. The CDR3 loop is CASSPYQPQHF. CDR3 coding DNA: TGCGCCAGCAGCCCTTATCAGCCCCAGCATTTT.

With respect to this clonotype: Here the CDR3 omits its conserved ending phenylalanine or tryptophan, so a read error is the likely source. V is TRBV4-3 and J is TRBJ2-5, with D maybe TRBD2 (7 bases). Germline V lookup: CDR1 LGHNA, CDR2 YSLEER. The length of the CDR3 is 15 residues. V was clipped by 0 bases and J by 8 bases, with 16 bases between them. Here the CDR3 DNA reads TGCGCCAGCAGCCAAGACGGGGGGCCGTGGGGAACCCAGTACTTA. This encodes CASSQDGGPWGTQYL.

The chain links TRBV12-3 or TRBV12-4 to TRBJ2-7, with a possible D match to TRBD2 (5 bases). CDR3 size: 12 residues. V shed 6 bases and J shed 7 bases, with 13 bases lying between them. The CDR3 loop reads CASSSRGREQYV. DNA for the CDR3: TGTGCCAGCAGCAGCCGAGGGCGGGAGCAGTACGTC.